This TCR beta chain was profiled in a study of T-cell memory formation after mild COVID-19. TCR alpha and TCR beta cDNA libraries carrying sample barcodes and UMIs were produced by 5'RACE using constant-segment primers. TCRdb re-analysed the 5' RACE reads in MiXCR, keeping a single row per CDR3 protein. Of hundreds of thousands of distinct CDR3 sequences listed, roughly a fifth are singletons. This clonotype was recorded a few times. The antigen remains undetermined. Broader study findings: CD4+ contracting clones lay mainly in CM and EM, CD8+ ones in EMRA. Clones that got smaller from day 15 to 85 had even CD4/CD8, while clones growing later tipped toward CD4+. SARS-CoV-2 specificity was not confirmed for second-wave clones peaking on day 37.

V was clipped by 4 bases and J by 2 bases, with 18 bases between them. The CDR3 contains 17 residues. Germline V gene data show CDR1 as MNHEY and CDR2 as SVGAGI. The clonotype comes from an adult woman who had mild COVID-19 (a few samples of this study predate the infection). Cell type and time point are not known. The genes are TRBV6-5 and TRBJ1-3; no definite D call. Material: PBMCs or a T cell subset sorted from them (not recorded which). CDR3 in amino acids: CASSSTYRARAGNTIYF. The CDR3 bases are TGTGCCAGCAGTTCCACCTACCGGGCCCGAGCTGGAAACACCATATATTTT.